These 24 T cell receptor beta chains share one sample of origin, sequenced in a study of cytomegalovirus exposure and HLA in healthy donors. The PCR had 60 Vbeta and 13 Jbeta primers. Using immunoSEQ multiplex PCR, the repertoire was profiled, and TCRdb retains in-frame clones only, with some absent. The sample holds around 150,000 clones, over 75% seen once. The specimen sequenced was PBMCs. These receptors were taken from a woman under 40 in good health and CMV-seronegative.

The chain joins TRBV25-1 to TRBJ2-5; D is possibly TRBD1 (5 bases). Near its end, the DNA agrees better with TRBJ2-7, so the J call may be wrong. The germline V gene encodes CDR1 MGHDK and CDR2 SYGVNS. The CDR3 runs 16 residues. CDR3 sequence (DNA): TGTGCCAGCAGTCCTCTTAGGGGCAGGGATAGCTACGAGCAGTACTTC. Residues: CASSPLRGRDSYEQYF.

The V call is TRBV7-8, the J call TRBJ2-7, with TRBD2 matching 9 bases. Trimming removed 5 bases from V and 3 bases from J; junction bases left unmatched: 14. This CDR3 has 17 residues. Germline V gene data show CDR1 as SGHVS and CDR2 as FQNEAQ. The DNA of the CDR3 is TGTGCCAGCAGCAGGCCCCCGGGACTAGCCTCAGTCTACGAGCAGTACTTC. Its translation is CASSRPPGLASVYEQYF.

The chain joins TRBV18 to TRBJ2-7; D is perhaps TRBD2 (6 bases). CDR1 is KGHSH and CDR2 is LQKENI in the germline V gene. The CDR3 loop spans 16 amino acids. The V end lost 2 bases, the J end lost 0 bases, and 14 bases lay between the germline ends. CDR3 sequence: CASSPGIGGFSYEQYF. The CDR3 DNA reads TGTGCCAGCTCACCAGGAATTGGGGGGTTCTCCTACGAGCAGTACTTC.

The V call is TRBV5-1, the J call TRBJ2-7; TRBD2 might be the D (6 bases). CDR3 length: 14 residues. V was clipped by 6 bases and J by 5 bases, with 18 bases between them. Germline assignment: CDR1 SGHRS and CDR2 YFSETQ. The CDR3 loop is CASIPGLERNEQYF. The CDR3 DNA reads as TGCGCCAGCATACCGGGACTTGAGAGGAACGAGCAGTACTTC. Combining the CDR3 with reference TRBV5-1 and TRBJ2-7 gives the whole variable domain KAGVTQTPRYLIKTRGQQVTLSCSPISGHRSVSWYQQTPGQGLQFLFEYFSETQRNKGNFPGRFSGRQFSNSRSEMNVSTLELGDSALYLCASIPGLERNEQYFGPGTRLTVT.

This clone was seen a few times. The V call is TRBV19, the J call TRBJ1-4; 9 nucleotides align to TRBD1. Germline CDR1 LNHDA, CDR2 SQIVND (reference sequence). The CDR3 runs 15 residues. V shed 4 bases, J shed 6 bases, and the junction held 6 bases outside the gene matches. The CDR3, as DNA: TGTGCCAGTAGTAAAGGCCGGGACAGGGATGAAAAACTGTTTTTT. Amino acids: CASSKGRDRDEKLFF.

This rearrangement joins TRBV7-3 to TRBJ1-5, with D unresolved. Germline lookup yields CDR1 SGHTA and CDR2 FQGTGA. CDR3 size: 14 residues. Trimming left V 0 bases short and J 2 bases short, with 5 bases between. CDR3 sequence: CASSLTAGNQPQHF. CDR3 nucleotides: TGTGCCAGCAGCTTAACCGCGGGCAATCAGCCCCAGCATTTT.

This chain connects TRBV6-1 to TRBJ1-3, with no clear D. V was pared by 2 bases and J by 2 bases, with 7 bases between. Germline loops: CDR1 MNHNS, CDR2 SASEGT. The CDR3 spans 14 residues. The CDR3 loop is CASSERSPGNTIYF. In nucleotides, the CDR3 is TGTGCCAGCAGTGAACGCAGTCCTGGAAACACCATATATTTT.

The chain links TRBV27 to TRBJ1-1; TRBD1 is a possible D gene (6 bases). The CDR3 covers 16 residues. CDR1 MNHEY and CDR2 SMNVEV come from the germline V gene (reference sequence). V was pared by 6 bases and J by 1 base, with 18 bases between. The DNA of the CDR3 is TGTGCCAGCAGCAAACCAGGGGCTGAGAGGAACACTGAAGCTTTCTTT. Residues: CASSKPGAERNTEAFF.

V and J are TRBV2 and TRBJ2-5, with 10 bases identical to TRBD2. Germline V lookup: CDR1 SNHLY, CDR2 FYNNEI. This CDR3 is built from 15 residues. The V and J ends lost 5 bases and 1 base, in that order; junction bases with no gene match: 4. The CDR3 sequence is CASSPQRGGQETQYF. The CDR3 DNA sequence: TGTGCCAGCAGTCCCCAGCGGGGGGGCCAAGAGACCCAGTACTTC.

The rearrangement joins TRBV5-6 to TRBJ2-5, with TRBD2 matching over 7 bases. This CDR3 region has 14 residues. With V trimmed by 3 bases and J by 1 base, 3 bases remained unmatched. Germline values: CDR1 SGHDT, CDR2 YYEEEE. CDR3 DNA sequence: TGTGCCAGCAGCTCGTGGACTAGCCAAGAGACCCAGTACTTC. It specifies CASSSWTSQETQYF.

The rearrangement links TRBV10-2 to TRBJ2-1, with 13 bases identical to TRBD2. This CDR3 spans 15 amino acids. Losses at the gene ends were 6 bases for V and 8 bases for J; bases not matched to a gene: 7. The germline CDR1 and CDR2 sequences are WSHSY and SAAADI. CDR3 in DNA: TGCGCCAGCAGGGGACTAGCGGGGTTGGTAGATGAGCAGTTCTTC. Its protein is CASRGLAGLVDEQFF.

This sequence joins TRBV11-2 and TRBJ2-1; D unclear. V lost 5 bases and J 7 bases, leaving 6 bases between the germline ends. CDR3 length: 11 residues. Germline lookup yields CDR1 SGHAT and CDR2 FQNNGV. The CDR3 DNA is TGTGCCAGCAGCCAGAATAATGAGCAGTTCTTC. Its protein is CASSQNNEQFF. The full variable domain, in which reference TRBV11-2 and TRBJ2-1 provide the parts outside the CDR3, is EAGVAQSPRYKIIEKRQSVAFWCNPISGHATLYWYQQILGQGPKLLIQFQNNGVVDDSQLPKDRFSAERLKGVDSTLKIQPAKLEDSAVYLCASSQNNEQFFGPGTRLTVL.

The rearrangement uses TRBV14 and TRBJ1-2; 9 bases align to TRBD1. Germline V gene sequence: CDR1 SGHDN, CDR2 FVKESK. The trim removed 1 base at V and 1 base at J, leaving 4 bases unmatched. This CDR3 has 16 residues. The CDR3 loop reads CASSQGQGVFNYGYTF. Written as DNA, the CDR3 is TGTGCCAGCAGCCAAGGACAGGGGGTTTTTAACTATGGCTACACCTTC.

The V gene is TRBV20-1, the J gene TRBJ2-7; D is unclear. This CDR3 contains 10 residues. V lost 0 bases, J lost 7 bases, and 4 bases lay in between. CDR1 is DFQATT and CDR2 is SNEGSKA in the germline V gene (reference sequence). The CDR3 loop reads CSARDPEQYF. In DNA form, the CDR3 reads TGCAGTGCTAGAGATCCTGAGCAGTACTTC.

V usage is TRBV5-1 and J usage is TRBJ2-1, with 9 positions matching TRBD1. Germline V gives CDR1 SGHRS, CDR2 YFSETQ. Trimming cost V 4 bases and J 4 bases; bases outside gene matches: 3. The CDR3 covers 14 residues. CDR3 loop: CASSPGTGYNEQFF. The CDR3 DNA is TGCGCCAGCAGCCCCGGGACAGGGTACAATGAGCAGTTCTTC.

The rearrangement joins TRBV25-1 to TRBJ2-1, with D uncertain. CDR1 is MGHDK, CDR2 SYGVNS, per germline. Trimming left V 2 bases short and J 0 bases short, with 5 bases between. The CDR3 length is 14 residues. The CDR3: CASSEPGSYNEQFF. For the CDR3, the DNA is TGTGCCAGCAGTGAACCCGGCTCCTACAATGAGCAGTTCTTC.

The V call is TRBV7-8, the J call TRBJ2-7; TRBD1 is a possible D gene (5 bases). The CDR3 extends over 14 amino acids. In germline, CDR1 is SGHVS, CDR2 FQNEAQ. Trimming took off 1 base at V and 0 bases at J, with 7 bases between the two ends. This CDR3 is CASSLDRNSYEQYF. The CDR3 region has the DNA TGTGCCAGCAGCTTAGACAGGAACTCCTACGAGCAGTACTTC.

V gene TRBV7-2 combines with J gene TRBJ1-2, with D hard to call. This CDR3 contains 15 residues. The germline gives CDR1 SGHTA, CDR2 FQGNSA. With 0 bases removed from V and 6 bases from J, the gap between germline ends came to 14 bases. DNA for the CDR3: TGTGCCAGCAGCTTAGCGGCATCCAGGTCGGATGGCTACACCTTC. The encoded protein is CASSLAASRSDGYTF.

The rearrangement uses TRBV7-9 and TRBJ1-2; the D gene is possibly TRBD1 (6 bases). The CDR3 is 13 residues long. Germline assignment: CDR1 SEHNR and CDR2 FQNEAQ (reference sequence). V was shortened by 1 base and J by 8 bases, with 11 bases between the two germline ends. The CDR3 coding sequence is TGTGCCAGCAGCTTAGGAGGGGGAAGAGGCTACACCTTC. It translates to CASSLGGGRGYTF. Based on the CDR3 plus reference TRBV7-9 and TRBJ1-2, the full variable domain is DTGVSQNPRHKITKRGQNVTFRCDPISEHNRLYWYRQTLGQGPEFLTYFQNEAQLEKSRLLSDRFSAERPKGSFSTLEIQRTEQGDSAMYLCASSLGGGRGYTFGSGTRLTVV.

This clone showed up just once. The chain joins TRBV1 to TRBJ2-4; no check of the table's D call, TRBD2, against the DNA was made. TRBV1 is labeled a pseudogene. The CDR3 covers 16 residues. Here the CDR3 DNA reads TGCACCAGCAGCCAAGGGGGGGGCGGGTCCCGTTATGCTCAGTACTTC. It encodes CTSSQGGGGSRYAQYF.

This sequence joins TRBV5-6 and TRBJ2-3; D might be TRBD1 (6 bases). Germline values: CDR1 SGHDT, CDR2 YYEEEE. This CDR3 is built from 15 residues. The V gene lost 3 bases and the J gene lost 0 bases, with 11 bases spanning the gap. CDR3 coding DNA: TGTGCCAGCAGCTCATGGACAGCGAGCACAGATACGCAGTATTTT. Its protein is CASSSWTASTDTQYF.

The CDR3 DNA reads TGTGCCAGCAGCCCCACCGGGACTAGGAACTTGTACCAAGAGACCCAGTACTTC. This encodes CASSPTGTRNLYQETQYF. J is TRBJ2-5 and V is TRBV13; TRBD2 matches 8 bases. Trimming cost V 5 bases and J 0 bases; bases outside gene matches: 14. This CDR3 contains 18 residues. In germline, CDR1 is PRHDT, CDR2 FYEKMQ (reference sequence).

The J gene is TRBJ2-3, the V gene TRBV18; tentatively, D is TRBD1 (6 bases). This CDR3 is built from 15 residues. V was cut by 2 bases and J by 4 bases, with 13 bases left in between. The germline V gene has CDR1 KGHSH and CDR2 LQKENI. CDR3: CASSPSQGAADTQYF. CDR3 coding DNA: TGTGCCAGCTCACCATCACAGGGTGCCGCAGATACGCAGTATTTT.

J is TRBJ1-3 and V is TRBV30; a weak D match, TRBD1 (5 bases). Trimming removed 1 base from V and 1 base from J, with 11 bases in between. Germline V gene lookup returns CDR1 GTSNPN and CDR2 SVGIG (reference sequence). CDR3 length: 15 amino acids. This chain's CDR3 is CAWSGGGASGNTIYF. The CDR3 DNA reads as TGTGCCTGGAGTGGGGGAGGGGCATCTGGAAACACCATATATTTT.